The sequence of this TCR beta chain was determined in a study of T-cell memory formation after mild COVID-19. There are 13 residues in the CDR3. With 6 bases removed from V and 7 bases from J, the gap between germline ends came to 15 bases. Germline loops: CDR1 MNHEY, CDR2 SVGEGT. MiXCR was run by TCRdb on the 5' RACE reads, yielding one entry per CDR3 protein. The data contain about 360,000 distinct CDR3 sequences, over 10% of them singletons. The gene calls are TRBV6-2 or TRBV6-3 and TRBJ1-2; the D gene is possibly TRBD1 (6 bases). This clonotype originated in a young man who had mild COVID-19 (a few samples of this study predate the infection). Cell type and time point are not known. Sequences were obtained from PBMCs or a T cell subset sorted from them (not recorded which). The CDR3 region has the DNA TGTGCCAGCAGCCCCACCAGGGGAATTGGCTACACCTTC. This encodes CASSPTRGIGYTF.